This T cell receptor beta chain was sequenced for a study of circulating CD8 cells and anti-PD-1 response in melanoma. Study results and caveats: Patients included both untreated and previously treated individuals.

Using approximately 15 ng of total RNA, TCR libraries were made with the QIAseq Immune Repertoire TCR panel. TCRdb analysed the reads with MiXCR anew, one entry per CDR3 protein. The table shows 450 to 700 distinct CDR3 sequences, with roughly 5.3% occurring only once. Relative to its sample, this clonotype is large (0.1 to 1%). Its antigen is undetermined. Trimming stripped 5 bases from V and 3 bases from J, with 14 bases between. Germline V gene sequence: CDR1 SQVTM, CDR2 ANQGSEA. The CDR3 is 13 residues long. Live CD3+CD8+TCRalphabeta+ cells were sorted into four subsets by PD-1 and/or TIGIT. This sequence was found in a human donor with melanoma. The rearrangement uses TRBV29-1 and TRBJ2-7; D is perhaps TRBD2 (6 bases). The sample here was CD8+ T cells from PBMCs, taken at baseline or after one month of anti-PD-1 therapy (not recorded which). CDR3 sequence (DNA): TGCAGCGTTTTCGGTGGCGGGGACTACGAGCAGTACTTC. Amino acids: CSVFGGGDYEQYF.